Here is one T cell receptor beta chain with its context. What it recognizes is unknown. The entry originates in a study of early stage breast cancer tumors. Blood replicates held 0.5 ug DNA, tumor or normal breast approximately 1.5 ug, two each. Sequenced by immunoSEQ multiplex PCR; TCRdb stores in-frame clones only, minus some. The data contain roughly 53,000 clones, 90% to 95% of them singletons. Study findings and constraints: Tumors had approximately 2.5-fold higher T cell density than normal breast.

Sequencing used blood. This TCR derives from a person aged 65 to 79 with breast cancer.

This chain's CDR3 is CASSFRGRNTEAFF. CDR3 coding DNA: TGTGCCAGCAGCTTTCGGGGTCGGAACACTGAAGCTTTCTTT. The rearrangement links TRBV7-9 to TRBJ1-1; unclear D gene. The V gene's germline CDR1 is SEHNR and CDR2 FQNEAQ (reference sequence). The CDR3 is made up of 14 amino acids. Trimming took 3 bases from V and 1 from J, leaving 9 bases between them.